One and the same sample provided the 19 T cell receptor beta chains below, sequenced in a study of identical twins. TCRdb re-called the 5' RACE reads through MiXCR, storing one row per CDR3 protein. The sample records hundreds of thousands of distinct CDR3 sequences, about 20% being singletons. These same records also appear under a second study, on T cells expressing NK-cell markers.

The sequenced material came from PBMCs. The receptors here all came from a woman younger than 35 in good health.

This chain connects TRBV12-3 or TRBV12-4 to TRBJ2-7; 7 nucleotides match TRBD1. The ends lost 4 bases at V and 0 bases at J; junction bases unmatched: 6. CDR3 length: 15 amino acids. The CDR3 DNA is TGTGCCAGCAGTTATACCGGGACAGCCTCCTACGAGCAGTACTTC. Translating it yields CASSYTGTASYEQYF.

A few counts support this clonotype. V usage is TRBV10-3 and J usage is TRBJ2-1; 11 nucleotides line up with TRBD2. The CDR3 covers 14 residues. CDR1 ENHRY and CDR2 SYGVKD come from the germline V gene. The trim removed 9 bases at V and 0 bases at J, leaving 1 base unmatched. This CDR3 is CAILAGDSYNEQFF. The DNA of the CDR3 is TGTGCCATACTAGCGGGGGACTCCTACAATGAGCAGTTCTTC.

The chain employs TRBV20-1 and TRBJ2-5, with D tentatively TRBD2 (7 bases). V was trimmed by 0 bases and J by 4 bases, leaving 15 bases between them. This CDR3 has 15 amino acids. Germline V gene data show CDR1 as DFQATT and CDR2 as SNEGSKA (reference sequence). Here the CDR3 reads CSARDPGGSGETQYF. For the CDR3, the DNA is TGCAGTGCTAGAGATCCGGGGGGCTCCGGAGAGACCCAGTACTTC.

The chain joins TRBV5-1 to TRBJ2-2, with TRBD1 matching over 7 bases. Germline CDR1 reads SGHRS; CDR2 reads YFSETQ. The CDR3 contains 13 residues. Trimming took 7 bases from V and 5 from J; bases not matched to a gene: 5. CDR3 loop: CASEKTGTGELFF. CDR3 in DNA: TGCGCCAGCGAAAAGACAGGGACCGGGGAGCTGTTTTTT.

The chain recombines TRBV5-1 with TRBJ2-2; 9 bases map to TRBD1. Germline loops: CDR1 SGHRS, CDR2 YFSETQ. Germline trimming cut 4 bases from V and 5 bases from J; bases unmatched to any gene: 6. The CDR3 is 15 residues long. The CDR3 is CASSIAGTGTGELFF. The CDR3 DNA is TGCGCCAGCAGCATAGCCGGGACAGGGACCGGGGAGCTGTTTTTT.

This clonotype has more than one count but fewer than ten. The chain joins TRBV4-3 to TRBJ2-7, with 8 bases identical to TRBD2. The germline V gene encodes CDR1 LGHNA and CDR2 YSLEER. The CDR3 is 15 amino acids. The junction had 9 bases not matched to a gene; V was cut back by 3 bases and J by 5 bases. CDR3 sequence reads: CASSQSGSLPDEQYF. The CDR3 DNA follows: TGCGCCAGCAGCCAGAGCGGGAGTCTCCCCGACGAGCAGTACTTC.

This clonotype turned up a few times. The V gene is TRBV29-1, the J gene TRBJ2-2, with 7 bases fitting TRBD2. The ends lost 6 bases at V and 2 bases at J; junction bases unmatched: 15. Germline V lookup: CDR1 SQVTM, CDR2 ANQGSEA. The CDR3 loop spans 17 amino acids. The CDR3 loop reads CSVGPSRGVRNTGELFF. The CDR3 DNA reads TGCAGCGTGGGACCCTCCCGGGGGGTTCGTAACACCGGGGAGCTGTTTTTT.

The V call is TRBV28, the J call TRBJ2-1, with TRBD1 matching 9 bases. CDR1 is MDHEN and CDR2 is SYDVKM in the germline V gene. This CDR3 contains 12 residues. After removal of 10 bases from V and 3 bases from J, the junction contained 1 base not matched to a gene. In nucleotides, the CDR3 is TGTGCCACGGGACAGGGCTACAATGAGCAGTTCTTC. Protein product: CATGQGYNEQFF.

V usage is TRBV20-1 and J usage is TRBJ2-1; 7 positions agree with TRBD2. The CDR3 covers 16 residues. Germline CDR1 reads DFQATT; CDR2 reads SNEGSKA (reference sequence). V was clipped by 0 bases and J by 4 bases; unmatched bases: 9. The CDR3 loop is CSARDRAGRDYNEQFF. Here the CDR3 DNA reads TGCAGTGCTAGAGATCGAGCGGGGAGGGATTACAATGAGCAGTTCTTC.

This clonotype was picked up a small number of times. The CDR3 DNA reads as TGCAGTGCTAGACTCAATTACGAGCAGTACTTC. Translating it yields CSARLNYEQYF. The J gene is TRBJ2-7, the V gene TRBV20-1; the D is unclear. The CDR3 sequence is 11 residues long. The germline V gene encodes CDR1 DFQATT and CDR2 SNEGSKA (reference sequence). V lost 2 bases to trimming and J lost 4 bases, with 6 bases between them.

The chain recombines TRBV5-1 with TRBJ2-5; D gene uncertain. Trimming shortened V by 0 bases and J by 4 bases, and 10 bases separated the two germline ends. CDR3 size: 14 residues. Germline V gene lookup returns CDR1 SGHRS and CDR2 YFSETQ. The CDR3 nucleotides are TGCGCCAGCAGCTTGGGGGTACTTTTAGAGACCCAGTACTTC. Amino acid sequence: CASSLGVLLETQYF.

As for this clonotype: It may be a read error: a sequence one base away is much more abundant. The chain couples TRBV28 to TRBJ2-7, with D perhaps matching TRBD1 or TRBD2 (5 bases each). Germline V gene data show CDR1 as MDHEN and CDR2 as SYDVKM. There are 15 residues in the CDR3. As DNA, the CDR3 is TGTGCCAGCAAAGACGTAGAGGGGCCGGGCTACGAGCATTACTTC. Translated: CASKDVEGPGYEHYF. Full variable domain (missing parts from reference TRBV28 and TRBJ2-7): DVKVTQSSRYLVKRTGEKVFLECVQDMDHENMFWYRQDPGLGLRLIYFSYDVKMKEKGDIPEGYSVSREKKERFSLILESASTNQTSMYLCASKDVEGPGYEHYFGPGTRLTVT.

The rearrangement links TRBV7-3 to TRBJ2-1; 12 nucleotides agree with TRBD2. Trimming took 4 bases from V and 5 from J; bases not matched to a gene: 9. The CDR3 consists of 17 residues. Germline CDR1 is SGHTA and CDR2 is FQGTGA. CDR3 sequence reads: CASSSRTSGGPDNEQFF. CDR3 sequence (DNA): TGTGCCAGCAGCTCACGCACTAGCGGGGGGCCAGACAATGAGCAGTTCTTC.

The gene calls are TRBV2 and TRBJ2-7; possibly TRBD2 for D (6 bases). The CDR3 sequence is 15 residues long. Germline loops: CDR1 SNHLY, CDR2 FYNNEI. Trimming took off 1 base at V and 6 bases at J, with 16 bases between the two ends. The CDR3, as DNA: TGTGCCAGCAGTGAAGGGGGCGGGGTATTTGGCGAGCAGTACTTC. Translation: CASSEGGGVFGEQYF.

Note on this clonotype: A junction end diverges from the germline sequence, so it may reflect a read error. V and J are TRBV5-1 and TRBJ2-1; 8 bases are a match to TRBD2. Germline V lookup: CDR1 SGHRS, CDR2 YFSETQ. The CDR3 is made up of 16 amino acids. CDR3 in amino acids: CASSSGSSGSYNEQLF. The DNA for the CDR3 is TGCGCCAGCAGCTCGGGGTCTAGCGGGTCCTACAATGAGCAGCTCTTC.

In this sample, this clonotype turned up many times. The chain recombines TRBV2 with TRBJ2-1; 12 bases fit TRBD2. Germline CDR1 SNHLY, CDR2 FYNNEI. This CDR3 has 15 amino acids. The V and J ends lost 7 bases and 6 bases, in that order; junction bases with no gene match: 7. CDR3 sequence: CASTKTSGRGNEQFF. CDR3 sequence (DNA): TGTGCCAGCACCAAGACTAGCGGGAGAGGCAATGAGCAGTTCTTC.

The chain couples TRBV28 to TRBJ2-1; D is tentatively TRBD1 or TRBD2 (5 bases each). The CDR3 extends over 14 amino acids. With 4 bases removed from V and 6 bases from J, the gap between germline ends came to 13 bases. Germline V lookup: CDR1 MDHEN, CDR2 SYDVKM. The chain's CDR3 is CASSSPGRGNEQFF. The CDR3 DNA follows: TGTGCCAGCAGTTCTCCAGGGAGAGGCAATGAGCAGTTCTTC.

This clonotype came up a few times. The gene calls are TRBV5-1 and TRBJ2-1; TRBD1 matches at 7 bases. This CDR3 comprises 15 residues. The V and J ends lost 6 bases and 2 bases, in that order; junction bases with no gene match: 8. Germline V gives CDR1 SGHRS, CDR2 YFSETQ. The CDR3 nucleotides are TGCGCCAGCAAAACCTTACAGGGGACCTACAATGAGCAGTTCTTC. Its translation: CASKTLQGTYNEQFF.

This clonotype was counted many times. The V and J genes are TRBV7-2 and TRBJ1-2, with D uncertain. The CDR3 has 12 amino acids. Trimming cost V 4 bases and J 4 bases, with 7 bases left between them. Germline values: CDR1 SGHTA, CDR2 FQGNSA. Here the CDR3 reads CASSYTVYGYTF. The DNA for the CDR3 is TGTGCCAGCAGCTATACAGTCTATGGCTACACCTTC.